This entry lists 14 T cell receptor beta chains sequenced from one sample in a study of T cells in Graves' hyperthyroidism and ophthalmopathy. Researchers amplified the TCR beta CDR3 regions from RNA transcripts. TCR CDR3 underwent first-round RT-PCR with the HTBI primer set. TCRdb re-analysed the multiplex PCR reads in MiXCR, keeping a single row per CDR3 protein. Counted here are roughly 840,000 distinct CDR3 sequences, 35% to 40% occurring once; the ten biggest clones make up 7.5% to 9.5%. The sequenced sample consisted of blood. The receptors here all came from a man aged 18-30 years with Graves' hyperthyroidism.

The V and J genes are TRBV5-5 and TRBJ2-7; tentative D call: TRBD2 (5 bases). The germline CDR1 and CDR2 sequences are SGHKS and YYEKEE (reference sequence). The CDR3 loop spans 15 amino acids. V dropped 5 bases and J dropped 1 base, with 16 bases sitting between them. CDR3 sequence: CASSPDYDQSYEQYF. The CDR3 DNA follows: TGTGCCAGCAGTCCTGACTACGACCAGTCCTACGAGCAGTACTTC.

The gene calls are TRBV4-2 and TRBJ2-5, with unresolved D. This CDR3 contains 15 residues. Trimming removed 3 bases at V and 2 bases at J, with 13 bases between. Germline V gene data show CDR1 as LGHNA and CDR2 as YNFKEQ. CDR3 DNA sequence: TGTGCCAGCAGCCAGGGTAGCAGTGGGCAAGAGACCCAGTACTTC. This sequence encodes CASSQGSSGQETQYF.

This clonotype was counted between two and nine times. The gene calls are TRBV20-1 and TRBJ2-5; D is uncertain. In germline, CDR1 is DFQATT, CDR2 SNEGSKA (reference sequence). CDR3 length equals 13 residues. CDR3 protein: CRALVTRQETQYF. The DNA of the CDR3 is TGCAGGGCCTTAGTGACGCGCCAGGAGACCCAGTACTTC.

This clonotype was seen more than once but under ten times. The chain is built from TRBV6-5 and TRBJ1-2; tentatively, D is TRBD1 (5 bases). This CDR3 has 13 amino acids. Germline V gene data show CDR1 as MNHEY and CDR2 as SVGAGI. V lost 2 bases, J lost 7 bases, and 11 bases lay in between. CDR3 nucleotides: TGTGCCAGCAGTTACGGGGCAGGGTCTGGCTACACCTTC. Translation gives CASSYGAGSGYTF.

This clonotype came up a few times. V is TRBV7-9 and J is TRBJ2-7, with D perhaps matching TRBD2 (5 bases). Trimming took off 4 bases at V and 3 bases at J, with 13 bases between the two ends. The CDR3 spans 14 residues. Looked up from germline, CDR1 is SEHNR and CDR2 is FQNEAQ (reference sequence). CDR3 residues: CASSSIGRVYEQYF. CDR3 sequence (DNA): TGTGCCAGCAGCTCTATAGGGCGGGTCTACGAGCAGTACTTC.

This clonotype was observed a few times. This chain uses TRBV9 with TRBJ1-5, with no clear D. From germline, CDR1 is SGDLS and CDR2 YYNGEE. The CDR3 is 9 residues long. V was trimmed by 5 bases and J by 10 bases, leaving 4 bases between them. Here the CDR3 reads CASSFPQHF. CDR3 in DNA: TGTGCCAGCAGTTTCCCCCAGCATTTT.

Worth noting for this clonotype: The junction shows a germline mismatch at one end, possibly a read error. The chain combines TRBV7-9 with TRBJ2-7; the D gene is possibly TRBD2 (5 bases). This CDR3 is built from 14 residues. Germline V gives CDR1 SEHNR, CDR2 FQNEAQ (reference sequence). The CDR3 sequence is CASSPSTTTYGQYF. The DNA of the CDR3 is TGTGCCAGCAGCCCCTCCACGACTACCTACGGGCAGTACTTC.

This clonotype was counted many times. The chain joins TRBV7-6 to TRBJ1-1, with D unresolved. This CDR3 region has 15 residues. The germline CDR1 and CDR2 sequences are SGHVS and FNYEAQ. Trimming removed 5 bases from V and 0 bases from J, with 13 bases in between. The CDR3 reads CASSGLVGLNTEAFF. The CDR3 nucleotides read TGTGCCAGCAGCGGACTGGTAGGGCTGAACACTGAAGCTTTCTTT.

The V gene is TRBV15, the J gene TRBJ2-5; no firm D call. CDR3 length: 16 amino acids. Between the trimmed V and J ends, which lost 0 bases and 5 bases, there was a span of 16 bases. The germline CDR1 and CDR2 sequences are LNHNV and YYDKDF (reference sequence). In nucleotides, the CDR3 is TGTGCCACCAGCAGAGATCTGGGTCGCTGGTCGGAGACCCAGTACTTC. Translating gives CATSRDLGRWSETQYF. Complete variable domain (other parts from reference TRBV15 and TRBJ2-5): DAMVIQNPRYQVTQFGKPVTLSCSQTLNHNVMYWYQQKSSQAPKLLFHYYDKDFNNEADTPDNFQSRRPNTSFCFLDIRSPGLGDTAMYLCATSRDLGRWSETQYFGPGTRLLVL.

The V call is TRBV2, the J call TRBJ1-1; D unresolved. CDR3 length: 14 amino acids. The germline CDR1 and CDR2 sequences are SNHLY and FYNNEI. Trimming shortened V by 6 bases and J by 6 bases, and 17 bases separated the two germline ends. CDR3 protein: CASRPQWKWPEAFF. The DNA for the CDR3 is TGTGCCAGCAGGCCCCAGTGGAAATGGCCTGAAGCTTTCTTT.

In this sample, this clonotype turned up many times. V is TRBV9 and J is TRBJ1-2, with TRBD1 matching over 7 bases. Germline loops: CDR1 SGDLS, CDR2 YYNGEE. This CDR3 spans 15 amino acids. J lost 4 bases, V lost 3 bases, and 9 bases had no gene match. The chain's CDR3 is CASSDRDSAGYGYTF. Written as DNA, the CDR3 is TGTGCCAGCAGCGACCGGGACAGCGCTGGCTATGGCTACACCTTC.

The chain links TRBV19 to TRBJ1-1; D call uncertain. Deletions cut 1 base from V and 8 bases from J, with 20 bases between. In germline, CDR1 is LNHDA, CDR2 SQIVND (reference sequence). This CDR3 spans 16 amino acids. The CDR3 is CASSIGDGLSASEAFF. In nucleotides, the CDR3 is TGTGCCAGTAGTATAGGTGACGGCCTCTCGGCCTCCGAAGCTTTCTTT.

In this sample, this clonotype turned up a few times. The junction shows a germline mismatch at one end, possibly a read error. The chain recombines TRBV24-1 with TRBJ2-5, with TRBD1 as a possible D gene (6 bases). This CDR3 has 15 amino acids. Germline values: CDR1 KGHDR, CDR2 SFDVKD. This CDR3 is CATSDGQHLQETRYF. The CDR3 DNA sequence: TGTGCCACCAGTGATGGACAGCATTTACAAGAGACCCGGTACTTC.

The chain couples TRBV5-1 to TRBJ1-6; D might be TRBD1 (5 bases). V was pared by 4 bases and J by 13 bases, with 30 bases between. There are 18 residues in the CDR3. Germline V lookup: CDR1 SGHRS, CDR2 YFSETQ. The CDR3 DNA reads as TGCGCCAGCAGCCCTGGGACGGACTACGACCGCGGAAGCGTCCCCCTCCACTTT. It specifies CASSPGTDYDRGSVPLHF.